These 18 T cell receptor beta chains came from one sample sequenced in a study of cytomegalovirus exposure and HLA in healthy donors. The PCR used 60 Vbeta and 13 Jbeta primers. Sequenced by immunoSEQ multiplex PCR; TCRdb stores in-frame clones only, minus some. The sample lists some 110,000 clones, roughly 80% occurring once. Sequenced material: PBMCs. Source of these receptors: a man aged 50 or older in good health and CMV-seropositive.

V gene TRBV4-3 combines with J gene TRBJ2-3; a weak D match, TRBD2 (5 bases). Germline V gives CDR1 LGHNA, CDR2 YSLEER. The CDR3 has 15 residues. With 0 bases removed from V and 2 bases from J, the gap between germline ends came to 9 bases. This CDR3 is CASSQDSGLTDTQYF. CDR3 in DNA: TGCGCCAGCAGCCAAGACTCCGGACTCACAGATACGCAGTATTTT.

V and J are TRBV7-6 and TRBJ1-2; 10 nucleotides line up with TRBD1. The V gene end was trimmed by 5 bases and the J gene end by 0 bases; junction bases not matched to a gene: 12. Germline V gene lookup returns CDR1 SGHVS and CDR2 FNYEAQ. CDR3 length: 18 amino acids. The CDR3 loop reads CASSPGRDRGRPNYGYTF. CDR3 bases: TGTGCCAGCAGCCCAGGCCGGGACAGGGGCCGACCTAACTATGGCTACACCTTC.

V and J are TRBV7-9 and TRBJ2-7; 7 bases are a match to TRBD1. CDR3 length: 14 residues. Germline lookup yields CDR1 SEHNR and CDR2 FQNEAQ (reference sequence). Trimming at V came to 1 base and at J to 7 bases, leaving 7 bases not matched to a gene. CDR3 DNA sequence: TGTGCCAGCAGCTTAGGAGACAGGGTTAGGGAGCAGTACTTC. Translation: CASSLGDRVREQYF.

The V call is TRBV7-9, the J call TRBJ2-1; TRBD2 might be the D (6 bases). Between the trimmed V and J ends, which lost 1 base and 4 bases, there was a span of 11 bases. Germline CDR1 is SEHNR and CDR2 is FQNEAQ (reference sequence). CDR3 size: 15 residues. DNA for the CDR3: TGTGCCAGCAGCTTAGATAGCGGAATTTACAATGAGCAGTTCTTC. It encodes CASSLDSGIYNEQFF.

The V call is TRBV7-2, the J call TRBJ1-1, with a tentative D call TRBD1 (6 bases). V was cut by 4 bases and J by 5 bases, with 14 bases left in between. Germline V gene sequence: CDR1 SGHTA, CDR2 FQGNSA. CDR3 length: 14 residues. The CDR3 nucleotides are TGTGCCAGCAGCTCAGTCGCAGGGGCTACTGAAGCTTTCTTT. It encodes CASSSVAGATEAFF. Full variable domain (remainder filled in from reference TRBV7-2 and TRBJ1-1): GAGVSQSPSNKVTEKGKDVELRCDPISGHTALYWYRQSLGQGLEFLIYFQGNSAPDKSGLPSDRFSAERTGGSVSTLTIQRTQQEDSAVYLCASSSVAGATEAFFGQGTRLTVV.

The chain uses TRBV4-2 and TRBJ1-2, with TRBD1 matching 9 bases. Germline V lookup: CDR1 LGHNA, CDR2 YNFKEQ. The CDR3 loop spans 19 amino acids. Unmatched junction bases numbered 15, after V lost 2 bases and J lost 2 bases. The DNA for the CDR3 is TGTGCCAGCAGCCAACGAACAGGGGGCACCAGCCTATTGAACTATGGCTACACCTTC. Translating it yields CASSQRTGGTSLLNYGYTF.

The chain joins TRBV2 to TRBJ1-2; D gene uncertain. V was pared by 4 bases and J by 4 bases, with 7 bases between. Germline loops: CDR1 SNHLY, CDR2 FYNNEI. The CDR3 sequence is 12 residues long. CDR3 region: CASSGEVYGYTF. The CDR3 DNA is TGTGCCAGCAGTGGGGAGGTCTATGGCTACACCTTC.

V and J are TRBV6-5 and TRBJ2-7; the D is unclear. The germline gives CDR1 MNHEY, CDR2 SVGAGI. This CDR3 comprises 15 residues. V gave up 5 bases and J gave up 0 bases, with 14 bases separating them. The CDR3 DNA sequence: TGTGCCAGCAGTCGCGGTACCGCGCGCTCCTACGAGCAGTACTTC. It codes for CASSRGTARSYEQYF.

The V gene is TRBV10-3, the J gene TRBJ2-7, with 9 bases aligning to TRBD2. The CDR3 totals 14 residues. Trimming at V came to 11 bases and at J to 0 bases, leaving 8 bases not matched to a gene. The germline CDR1 and CDR2 sequences are ENHRY and SYGVKD. The CDR3 here is CAAGGGSLSYEQYF. The CDR3 coding sequence is TGTGCCGCGGGAGGGGGGAGCCTCTCCTACGAGCAGTACTTC.

V usage is TRBV6-1 and J usage is TRBJ2-7; 13 bases line up with TRBD2. Unmatched junction bases numbered 5, after V lost 8 bases and J lost 4 bases. Looked up from germline, CDR1 is MNHNS and CDR2 is SASEGT. The CDR3 has 14 amino acids. CDR3: CASGWTSGGYEQYF. DNA of the CDR3: TGTGCCAGCGGGTGGACTAGCGGGGGTTACGAGCAGTACTTC.

The chain has TRBV19 and TRBJ1-2; TRBD1 is a possible D gene (5 bases). CDR3 length: 14 amino acids. Between the trimmed V and J ends, which lost 7 bases and 2 bases, there was a span of 14 bases. The germline V gene has CDR1 LNHDA and CDR2 SQIVND (reference sequence). CDR3 loop: CASTYAGRNYGYTF. The CDR3, as DNA: TGTGCCAGTACCTACGCGGGACGGAACTATGGCTACACCTTC.

CDR3 DNA sequence: TGCGCCAGCGGTCCGGACAGAGCGAACACCGGGGAGCTGTTTTTT. Translation gives CASGPDRANTGELFF. The rearrangement uses TRBV5-1 and TRBJ2-2; D is perhaps TRBD1 (6 bases). The CDR3 has 15 amino acids. In germline, CDR1 is SGHRS, CDR2 YFSETQ. V was clipped by 7 bases and J by 0 bases, with 13 bases between them. The full variable domain, with the rest looked up from reference TRBV5-1 and TRBJ2-2, is KAGVTQTPRYLIKTRGQQVTLSCSPISGHRSVSWYQQTPGQGLQFLFEYFSETQRNKGNFPGRFSGRQFSNSRSEMNVSTLELGDSALYLCASGPDRANTGELFFGEGSRLTVL.

This sequence joins TRBV27 and TRBJ1-5; D is unclear. This CDR3 is built from 17 residues. The germline gives CDR1 MNHEY, CDR2 SMNVEV (reference sequence). Trimming took off 6 bases at V and 0 bases at J, with 18 bases between the two ends. The DNA for the CDR3 is TGTGCCAGCAGCCCTAACCCGTCCGACTATAGCAATCAGCCCCAGCATTTT. This gives the protein CASSPNPSDYSNQPQHF.

The chain recombines TRBV7-3 with TRBJ2-5; tentative D call: TRBD2 (7 bases). V dropped 5 bases and J dropped 5 bases, with 18 bases sitting between them. The length of the CDR3 is 15 residues. Germline loops: CDR1 SGHTA, CDR2 FQGTGA. DNA of the CDR3: TGTGCCAGCAGCCCAGGTGGGGGGGCGGTGGAGACCCAGTACTTC. Translating it yields CASSPGGGAVETQYF.

The chain joins TRBV5-1 to TRBJ1-4; 7 nucleotides match TRBD1. The CDR3 spans 15 residues. Germline loops: CDR1 SGHRS, CDR2 YFSETQ. The V gene end was trimmed by 3 bases and the J gene end by 7 bases; junction bases not matched to a gene: 9. The DNA for the CDR3 is TGCGCCAGCAGCTCTGAGACAGGGAGAAGTGAAAAACTGTTTTTT. Translation: CASSSETGRSEKLFF.

The CDR3 loop is CASSFAQGQETQYF. The CDR3 nucleotides are TGTGCCAGCAGCTTCGCACAGGGCCAAGAGACCCAGTACTTC. This chain joins TRBV5-6 and TRBJ2-5, with a weak D call TRBD1 (6 bases). The V end lost 2 bases, the J end lost 1 base, and 9 bases lay between the germline ends. The germline V gene has CDR1 SGHDT and CDR2 YYEEEE. There are 14 residues in the CDR3.

The V call is TRBV4-1, the J call TRBJ2-4, with TRBD2 identical over 10 bases. Germline-derived CDR1 and CDR2 are MGHRA and YSYEKL. The V gene end was trimmed by 0 bases and the J gene end by 0 bases; junction bases not matched to a gene: 11. CDR3 length equals 20 residues. The CDR3 DNA is TGCGCCAGCAGCCAAGATACTCGAGCGGGGGGGCCCGTAGCCAAAAACATTCAGTACTTC. Translating it yields CASSQDTRAGGPVAKNIQYF.

V and J are TRBV6-6 and TRBJ1-5; TRBD1 might be the D (6 bases). Germline assignment: CDR1 MNHNY and CDR2 SVGAGI (reference sequence). CDR3 length: 15 amino acids. Trimming took 0 bases from V and 2 from J, leaving 8 bases between them. The CDR3 sequence: CASSYSKGGNQPQHF. CDR3 nucleotide sequence: TGTGCCAGCAGTTACTCGAAGGGGGGCAATCAGCCCCAGCATTTT.